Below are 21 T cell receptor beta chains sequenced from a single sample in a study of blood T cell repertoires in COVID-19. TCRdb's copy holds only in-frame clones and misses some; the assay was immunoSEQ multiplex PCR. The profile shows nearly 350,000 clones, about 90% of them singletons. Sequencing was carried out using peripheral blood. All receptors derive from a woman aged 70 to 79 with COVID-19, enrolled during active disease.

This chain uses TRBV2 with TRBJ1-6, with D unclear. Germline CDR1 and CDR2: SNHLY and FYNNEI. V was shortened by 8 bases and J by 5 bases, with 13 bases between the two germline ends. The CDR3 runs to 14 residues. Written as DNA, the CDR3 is TGTGCCAGCGGCCCCACCTTGAATAATTCACCCCTCCACTTT. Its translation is CASGPTLNNSPLHF.

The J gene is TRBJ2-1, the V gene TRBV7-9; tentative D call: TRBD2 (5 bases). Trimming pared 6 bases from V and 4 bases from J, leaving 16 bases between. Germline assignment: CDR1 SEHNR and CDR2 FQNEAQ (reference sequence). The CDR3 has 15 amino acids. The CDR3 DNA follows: TGTGCCAGCAGGCCACGAGGGCTGGAATACAATGAGCAGTTCTTC. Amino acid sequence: CASRPRGLEYNEQFF.

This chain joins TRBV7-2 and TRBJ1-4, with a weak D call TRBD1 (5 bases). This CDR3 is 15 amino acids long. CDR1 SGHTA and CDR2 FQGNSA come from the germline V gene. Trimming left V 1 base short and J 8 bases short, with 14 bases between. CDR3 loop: CASSLGRQLQEKLFF. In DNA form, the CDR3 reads TGTGCCAGCAGCTTAGGGCGACAGCTCCAGGAAAAACTGTTTTTT.

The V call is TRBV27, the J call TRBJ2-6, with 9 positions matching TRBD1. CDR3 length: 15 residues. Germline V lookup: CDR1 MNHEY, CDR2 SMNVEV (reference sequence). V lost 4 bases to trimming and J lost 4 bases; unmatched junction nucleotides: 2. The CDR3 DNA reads TGTGCCAGCAGTTGGGACAGGGACGGGGCCAACGTCCTGACTTTC. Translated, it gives CASSWDRDGANVLTF.

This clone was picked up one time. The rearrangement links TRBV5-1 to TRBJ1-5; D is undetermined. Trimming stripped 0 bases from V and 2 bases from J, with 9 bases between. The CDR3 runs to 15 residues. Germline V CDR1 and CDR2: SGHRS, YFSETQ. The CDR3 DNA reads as TGCGCCAGCAGCTTGGGTTTCGGGGGCAATCAGCCCCAGCATTTT. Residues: CASSLGFGGNQPQHF.

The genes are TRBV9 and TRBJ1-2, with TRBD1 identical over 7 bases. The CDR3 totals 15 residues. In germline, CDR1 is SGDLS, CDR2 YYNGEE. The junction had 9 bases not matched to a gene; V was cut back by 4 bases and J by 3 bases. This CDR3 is CASSPRDSSYYGYTF. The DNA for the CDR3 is TGTGCCAGCAGCCCTCGGGACAGTTCCTACTATGGCTACACCTTC.

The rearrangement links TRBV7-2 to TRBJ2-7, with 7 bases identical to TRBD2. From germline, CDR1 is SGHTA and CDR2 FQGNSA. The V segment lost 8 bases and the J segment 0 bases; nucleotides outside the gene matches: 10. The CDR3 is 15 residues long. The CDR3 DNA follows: TGTGCCAGCCAGAGGGCGGGGGTGAGCTCCTACGAGCAGTACTTC. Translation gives CASQRAGVSSYEQYF.

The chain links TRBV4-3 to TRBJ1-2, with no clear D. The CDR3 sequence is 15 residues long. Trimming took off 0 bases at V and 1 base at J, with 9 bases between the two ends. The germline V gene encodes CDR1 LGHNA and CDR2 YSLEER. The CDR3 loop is CASSQETGGNYGYTF. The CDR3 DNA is TGCGCCAGCAGCCAAGAAACCGGCGGTAACTATGGCTACACCTTC.

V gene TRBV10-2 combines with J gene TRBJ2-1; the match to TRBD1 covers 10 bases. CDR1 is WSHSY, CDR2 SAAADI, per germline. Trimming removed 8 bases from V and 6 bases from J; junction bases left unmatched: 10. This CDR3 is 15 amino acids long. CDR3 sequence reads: CASSDPGQGRNEQFF. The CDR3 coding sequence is TGCGCCAGCTCAGACCCGGGACAGGGGCGCAATGAGCAGTTCTTC.

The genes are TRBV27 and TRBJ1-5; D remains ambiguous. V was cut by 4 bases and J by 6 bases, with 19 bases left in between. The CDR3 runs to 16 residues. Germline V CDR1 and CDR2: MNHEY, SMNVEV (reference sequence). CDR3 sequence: CASSSTLVRQAQPQHF. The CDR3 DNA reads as TGTGCCAGCAGTTCCACTCTGGTCCGGCAGGCTCAGCCCCAGCATTTT.

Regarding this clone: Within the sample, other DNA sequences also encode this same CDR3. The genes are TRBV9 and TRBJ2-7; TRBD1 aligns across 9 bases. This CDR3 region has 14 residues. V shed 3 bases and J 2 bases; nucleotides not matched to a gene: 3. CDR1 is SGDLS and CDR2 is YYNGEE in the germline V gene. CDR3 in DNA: TGTGCCAGCAGCGCCGGGACAGGGACCTACGAGCAGTACTTC. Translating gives CASSAGTGTYEQYF.

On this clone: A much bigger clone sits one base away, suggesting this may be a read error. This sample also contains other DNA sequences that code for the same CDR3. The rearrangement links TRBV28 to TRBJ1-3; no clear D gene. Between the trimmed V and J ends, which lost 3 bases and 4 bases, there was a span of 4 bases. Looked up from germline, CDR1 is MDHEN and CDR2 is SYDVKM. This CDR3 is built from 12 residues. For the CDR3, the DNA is TGTGCCAGCAGTTTCCTCGGAAACACCATATATTTT. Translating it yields CASSFLGNTIYF.

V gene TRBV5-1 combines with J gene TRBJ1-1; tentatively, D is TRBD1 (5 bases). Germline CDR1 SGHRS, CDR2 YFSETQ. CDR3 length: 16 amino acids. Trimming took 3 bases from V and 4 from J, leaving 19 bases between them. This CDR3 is CASSSAVGGLGTEAFF. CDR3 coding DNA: TGCGCCAGCAGCTCTGCAGTGGGGGGTTTGGGCACTGAAGCTTTCTTT.

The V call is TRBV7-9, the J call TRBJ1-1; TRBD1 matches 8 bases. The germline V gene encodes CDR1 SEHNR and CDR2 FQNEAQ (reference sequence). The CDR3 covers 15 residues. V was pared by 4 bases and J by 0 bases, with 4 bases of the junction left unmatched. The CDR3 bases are TGTGCCAGCAGCTCACAGGGGGGTCTGAACACTGAAGCTTTCTTT. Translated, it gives CASSSQGGLNTEAFF.

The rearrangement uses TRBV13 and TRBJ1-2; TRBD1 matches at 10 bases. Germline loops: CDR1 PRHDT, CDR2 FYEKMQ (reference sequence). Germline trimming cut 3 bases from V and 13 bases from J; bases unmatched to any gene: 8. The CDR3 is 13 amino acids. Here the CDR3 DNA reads TGTGCCAGCAGCTTCGGGACAGGGGAAGGCCGCACCTTC. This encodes CASSFGTGEGRTF.

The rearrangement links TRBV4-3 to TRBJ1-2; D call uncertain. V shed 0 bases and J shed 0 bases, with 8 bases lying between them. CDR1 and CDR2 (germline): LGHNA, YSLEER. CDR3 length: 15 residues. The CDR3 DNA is TGCGCCAGCAGCCAAGAATACCCGGCTAACTATGGCTACACCTTC. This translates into CASSQEYPANYGYTF.

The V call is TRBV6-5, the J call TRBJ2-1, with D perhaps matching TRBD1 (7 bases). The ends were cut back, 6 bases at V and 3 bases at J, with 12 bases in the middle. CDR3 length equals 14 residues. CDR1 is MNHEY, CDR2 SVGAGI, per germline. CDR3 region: CASRGGQIYNEQFF. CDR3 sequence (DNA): TGTGCCAGCAGGGGGGGACAGATCTACAATGAGCAGTTCTTC.

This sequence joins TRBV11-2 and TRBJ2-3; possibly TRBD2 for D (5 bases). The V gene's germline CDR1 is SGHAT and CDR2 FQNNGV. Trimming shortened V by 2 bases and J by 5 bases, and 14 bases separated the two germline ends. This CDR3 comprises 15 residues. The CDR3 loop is CASSLTSDFGDTQYF. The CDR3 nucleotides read TGTGCCAGCAGCTTAACTAGTGATTTTGGAGATACGCAGTATTTT. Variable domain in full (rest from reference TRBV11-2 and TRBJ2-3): EAGVAQSPRYKIIEKRQSVAFWCNPISGHATLYWYQQILGQGPKLLIQFQNNGVVDDSQLPKDRFSAERLKGVDSTLKIQPAKLEDSAVYLCASSLTSDFGDTQYFGPGTRLTVL.

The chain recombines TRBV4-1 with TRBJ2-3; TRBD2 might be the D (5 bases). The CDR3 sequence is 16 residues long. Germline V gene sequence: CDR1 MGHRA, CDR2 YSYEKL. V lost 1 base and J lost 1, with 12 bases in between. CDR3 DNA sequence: TGCGCCAGCAGCCAAGGTATAGGAGGAGGCACAGATACGCAGTATTTT. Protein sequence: CASSQGIGGGTDTQYF.

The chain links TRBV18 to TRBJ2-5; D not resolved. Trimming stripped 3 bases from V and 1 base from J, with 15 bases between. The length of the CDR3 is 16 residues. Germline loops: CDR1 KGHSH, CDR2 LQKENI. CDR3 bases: TGTGCCAGCTCACCGCCAGGTATCGGAATCCAAGAGACCCAGTACTTC. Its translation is CASSPPGIGIQETQYF.

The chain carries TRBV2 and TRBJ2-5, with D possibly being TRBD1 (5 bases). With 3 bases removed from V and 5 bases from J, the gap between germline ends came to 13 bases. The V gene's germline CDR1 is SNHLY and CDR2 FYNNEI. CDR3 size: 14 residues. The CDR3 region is CASSEIGEVETQYF. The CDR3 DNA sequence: TGTGCCAGCAGTGAGATAGGGGAAGTGGAGACCCAGTACTTC.